This TCR beta chain comes out of a study of blood T cell repertoires in COVID-19. Background on the study: COVID-19 samples, acute and convalescent, were from the United States, Italy and Spain.

Method: immunoSEQ multiplex PCR; TCRdb's copy keeps in-frame clones and lacks some. The sample holds about 98,000 clones; about 91% are singletons and the top ten take about 4%. Sequencing was carried out using peripheral blood. This receptor was obtained from a man younger than 35 with acute or convalescent COVID-19.

CDR3 sequence (DNA): TGTGCCAGCAGTAGACTCCTTAATGAGCAGTTCTTC. Amino acids: CASSRLLNEQFF. The chain combines TRBV12-3 or TRBV12-4 with TRBJ2-1; D not resolved. Trimming stripped 5 bases from V and 7 bases from J, with 9 bases between. The CDR3 length is 12 residues.